Listed below are T cell receptor beta chains from one sample, sequenced in a study of OX40 agonist ivuxolimab in advanced cancers. Generated by immunoSEQ multiplex PCR, the TCRdb table keeps only in-frame clones and is missing some. The sample contains about 62,000 clones, approximately 88% of which appear only once. Sequencing used CD4+ or CD8+ T cells sorted from blood, obtained in a trial of the OX40 agonist ivuxolimab. These receptors were obtained from an adult with an advanced solid tumor such as melanoma, head and neck, liver or kidney cancer. Each CDR3 is given with its conserved first and last residue. A row's size may be missing; if present it is once, few, many or a size class.

TRBV14,14,NA,CASSQEILLGEQYF
TRBV18,14,NA,CASSPGTGVYEQYF
TRBV18,13,NA,CASSGGLSNEQFF
TRBV5-1,15,NA,CASSADRAPFEKLFF
TRBV27,13,NA,CASSFSGNTEAFF
TRBV30,16,NA,CAWSGSWDPRFNGYTF
TRBV5-6,14,NA,CASSLGQGGQPQHF
TRBV4-2,17,NA,CASSQDLRTSVYNEQFF
TRBV15,14,few,CATSRDLTLQPQHF
TRBV27,19,NA,CASSSRSGQIVGPNEKLFF
TRBV18,16,once,CASSPVDRGSNQPQHF
TRBV12-5,17,NA,CASGLAWENLNNSPLHF
TRBV5-4,12,NA,CASSQIEETQYF
TRBV13,13,NA,CASSLDRDQPQHF
TRBV30,15,NA,CAWSFPSGILYEQYF
TRBV5-5,16,NA,CASSLEAGGLGSPLHF
TRBV28,20,NA,CASSQPLGLDFAGESYEQYF
TRBV19,14,NA,CASTGTVNTGELFF
TRBV30,13,NA,CAWRGQRTDTQYF
TRBV30,12,once,CAQLLGWGGYTF
TRBV5-6,14,few,CASSRQGSGNTIYF
TRBV10-3,13,NA,CAMSGGTGIEQYF
TRBV5-5,14,NA,CASSLAGGSYEQYF
TRBV7-9,15,NA,CASSFGGGGAVEAFF
TRBV19,15,NA,CASSISGGPYNEQFF
TRBV11-1,15,few,CASSPGTTGANVLTF
TRBV28,12,NA,CASRPYTGELFF
TRBV5-4,15,NA,CASSSGGSSYNEQFF
TRBV7-9,14,few,CASRYQGQDTEAFF
TRBV14,13,NA,CASSTSGAETQYF
TRBV11-2,14,NA,CASSRIAGNNEQFF
TRBV5-1,14,NA,CASSLDRATGELFF
TRBV19,16,NA,CASSIATGAVVTEAFF
TRBV6-1,14,NA,CASSGYQSGETQYF
TRBV5-5,13,NA,CASSYQYGTEQYF
TRBV7-2,14,NA,CASSFTRGNTEAFF
TRBV10-3,14,once,CAISVGQSTDTQYF
TRBV29-1,14,NA,CSVQPASMNTEAFF
TRBV6-5,16,NA,CASSYGQGFSYNEQFF
TRBV19,13,NA,CASSEGLNTEAFF
TRBV6-1,14,NA,CASEDRLYNQPQHF
TRBV2,15,NA,CASSADGLDTDTQYF
TRBV30,12,NA,CAWSPSNGELFF
TRBV6-5,15,NA,CASSRGTSGSNEQYF
TRBV6-1,17,NA,CASSESGSRAGALGYTF
TRBV7-2,18,NA,CASSLVGTSGSSRDTQYF
TRBV7-2,14,NA,CASSLSGLKNEQYF
TRBV18,14,NA,CASSPAGRDEKLFF
TRBV27,13,NA,CGTGAVSTDTQYF
TRBV9,12,NA,CASSVGEETQYF
TRBV11-3,13,NA,CASSSSFGREAFF
TRBV6-5,14,NA,CASDEFGSPFEQYF